The present T cell receptor beta chain was sequenced within a study of PD-1 blockade in classical Hodgkin lymphoma. Described time point: newly diagnosed, previously untreated cHL patient sample. The length of the CDR3 is 14 residues. The V and J ends lost 0 bases and 0 bases respectively, with 4 bases between them. Looked up from germline, CDR1 is SGHRS and CDR2 is YFSETQ. Sequencing used immunoSEQ multiplex PCR; TCRdb keeps in-frame clones, though not all of them. The table records around 43,000 clones, just over 90% of them present only once. As regards this clone: Its antigen is currently unknown.

Study results and limitations: With respect to the repertoire differences, their causes, possibly disease activity or prior therapy, remain undefined. Newly diagnosed patients reportedly had lower baseline TCR diversity than healthy donors.

This chain joins TRBV5-1 and TRBJ2-1; D not resolved. Sequenced sample: peripheral blood mononuclear cells (PBMCs). The TCR was taken from a human donor with classical Hodgkin lymphoma. DNA of the CDR3: TGCGCCAGCAGCTTGGACGGCTCCTACAATGAGCAGTTCTTC. It specifies CASSLDGSYNEQFF. Variable domain in full (rest from reference TRBV5-1 and TRBJ2-1): KAGVTQTPRYLIKTRGQQVTLSCSPISGHRSVSWYQQTPGQGLQFLFEYFSETQRNKGNFPGRFSGRQFSNSRSEMNVSTLELGDSALYLCASSLDGSYNEQFFGPGTRLTVL.